Listed below are T cell receptor beta chains from one sample, sequenced in a study of blood T cell repertoires in COVID-19. Sequencing used immunoSEQ multiplex PCR; TCRdb keeps in-frame clones, though not all of them. Of about 26,000 clones detected, around 60% appear once; the ten largest clones hold more than 7%. The sample consisted of peripheral blood. The receptors here all came from a man aged 55 to 70 with active or convalescent COVID-19. Each CDR3 is given with its conserved first and last residue. The D gene is left open where the match is weak. Not every row has a clone size; where given, it reads once, few, many or a size class.

CDR3 protein: CASSRQGVKNIQYF; CDR3 DNA: TGTGCCAGCAGCCGACAGGGGGTAAAAAACATTCAGTACTTC; clone size: -; D gene: TRBD1; V gene: TRBV6-5; J gene: TRBJ2-4
CDR3 protein: CASSLFPAATKPNYGYTF; CDR3 DNA: TGTGCCAGCAGCTTATTCCCGGCAGCAACTAAACCTAACTATGGCTACACCTTC; clone size: -; D gene: -; V gene: TRBV11-2; J gene: TRBJ1-2
CDR3 protein: CASSPRTERVMNEQFF; CDR3 DNA: TGTGCCAGCAGCCCCCGGACGGAGCGGGTGATGAATGAGCAGTTCTTC; clone size: -; D gene: -; V gene: TRBV2; J gene: TRBJ2-1
CDR3 protein: CASSLGGGSTYEQYF; CDR3 DNA: TGTGCCAGCAGCTTGGGAGGAGGCAGTACCTACGAGCAGTACTTC; clone size: few; D gene: -; V gene: TRBV5-4; J gene: TRBJ2-7
CDR3 protein: CASSRDFSGNTEAFF; CDR3 DNA: TGCGCCAGCAGCCGGGACTTTTCCGGGAACACTGAAGCTTTCTTT; clone size: -; D gene: -; V gene: TRBV5-1; J gene: TRBJ1-1
CDR3 protein: CASSEGWPQYF; CDR3 DNA: TGTGCCAGCAGTGAAGGTTGGCCCCAGTACTTC; clone size: -; D gene: -; V gene: TRBV2; J gene: TRBJ2-5
CDR3 protein: CASSMSQISNQPQHF; CDR3 DNA: TGTGCCAGTAGTATGTCCCAAATTAGCAATCAGCCCCAGCATTTT; clone size: few; D gene: -; V gene: TRBV19; J gene: TRBJ1-5
CDR3 protein: CASSEQLTSLGDTQYF; CDR3 DNA: TGTGCCAGCAGTGAACAGCTTACTAGTCTGGGAGATACGCAGTATTTT; clone size: once; D gene: -; V gene: TRBV6-1; J gene: TRBJ2-3
CDR3 protein: CASSGNRGLSPLHF; CDR3 DNA: TGTGCCAGCAGCGGAAACAGGGGGCTTTCACCCCTCCACTTT; clone size: -; D gene: TRBD1; V gene: TRBV3-1/TRBV3-2; J gene: TRBJ1-6
CDR3 protein: CSASPAGSYEQYF; CDR3 DNA: TGCAGTGCTAGTCCGGCGGGTTCCTACGAGCAGTACTTC; clone size: -; D gene: -; V gene: TRBV20-1; J gene: TRBJ2-7
CDR3 protein: CASQTGTNTEAFF; CDR3 DNA: TGTGCCAGCCAGACAGGGACGAACACTGAAGCTTTCTTT; clone size: few; D gene: TRBD1; V gene: TRBV6-5; J gene: TRBJ1-1
CDR3 protein: CASSRRRNYGYTF; CDR3 DNA: TGTGCCAGCAGTAGACGGAGGAACTATGGCTACACCTTC; clone size: -; D gene: -; V gene: TRBV2; J gene: TRBJ1-2
CDR3 protein: CASSDSLRGNYGYTF; CDR3 DNA: TGTGCCAGCAGCGACTCGCTACGGGGAAACTATGGCTACACCTTC; clone size: -; D gene: -; V gene: TRBV9; J gene: TRBJ1-2
CDR3 protein: CASSFRTSGGTDEQFF; CDR3 DNA: TGCGCCAGCAGCTTCCGGACTAGCGGGGGGACAGATGAGCAGTTCTTC; clone size: -; D gene: TRBD2; V gene: TRBV4-1; J gene: TRBJ2-1
CDR3 protein: CASGQGNTGELFF; CDR3 DNA: TGCGCCTCGGGACAGGGAAACACCGGGGAGCTGTTTTTT; clone size: -; D gene: TRBD1; V gene: TRBV5-1; J gene: TRBJ2-2
CDR3 protein: CASSLGQTKNTEAFF; CDR3 DNA: TGTGCCAGCAGCTTAGGACAGACAAAGAACACTGAAGCTTTCTTT; clone size: few; D gene: -; V gene: TRBV7-9; J gene: TRBJ1-1
CDR3 protein: CASSPLRTGTYEQYF; CDR3 DNA: TGCGCCAGCAGCCCCCTCCGGACGGGAACCTACGAGCAGTACTTC; clone size: -; D gene: -; V gene: TRBV5-1; J gene: TRBJ2-7
CDR3 protein: CASSAATGTVSTDTQYF; CDR3 DNA: TGTGCCAGCAGTGCAGCCACCGGGACAGTCAGCACAGATACGCAGTATTTT; clone size: -; D gene: TRBD1; V gene: TRBV25-1; J gene: TRBJ2-3
CDR3 protein: CASSLAGGLYEQYF; CDR3 DNA: TGCGCCAGCAGCTTGGCCGGGGGACTCTACGAGCAGTACTTC; clone size: -; D gene: -; V gene: TRBV5-1; J gene: TRBJ2-7
CDR3 protein: CASSQGARGNYGYTF; CDR3 DNA: TGTGCCAGCAGCCAAGGAGCCAGGGGTAACTATGGCTACACCTTC; clone size: medium-sized; D gene: -; V gene: TRBV3-1/TRBV3-2; J gene: TRBJ1-2
CDR3 protein: CAWSPRGYYGYTF; CDR3 DNA: TGTGCCTGGAGCCCCCGGGGTTACTATGGCTACACCTTC; clone size: once; D gene: -; V gene: TRBV30; J gene: TRBJ1-2
CDR3 protein: CASSSTGGLAYGYTF; CDR3 DNA: TGTGCCAGCAGCTCCACAGGGGGCCTCGCCTATGGCTACACCTTC; clone size: few; D gene: TRBD1; V gene: TRBV5-4; J gene: TRBJ1-2
CDR3 protein: CASRKGQENSPLHF; CDR3 DNA: TGTGCCAGCAGAAAGGGACAGGAAAATTCACCCCTCCACTTT; clone size: -; D gene: TRBD1; V gene: TRBV6-5; J gene: TRBJ1-6
CDR3 protein: CASSYRPGTGNYGYTF; CDR3 DNA: TGTGCCAGCAGTTACCGTCCCGGGACAGGGAACTATGGCTACACCTTC; clone size: few; D gene: TRBD1; V gene: TRBV6-5; J gene: TRBJ1-2
CDR3 protein: CASSGRAKTGELFF; CDR3 DNA: TGTGCCAGTAGCGGGAGGGCCAAGACCGGGGAGCTGTTTTTT; clone size: -; D gene: TRBD2; V gene: TRBV19; J gene: TRBJ2-2
CDR3 protein: CASSYLDTTSYEQYF; CDR3 DNA: TGCGCCAGCAGCTACTTAGACACCACTTCCTACGAGCAGTACTTC; clone size: -; D gene: -; V gene: TRBV5-1; J gene: TRBJ2-7
CDR3 protein: CATSRELTEAFF; CDR3 DNA: TGTGCCACCAGCAGAGAACTTACTGAAGCTTTCTTT; clone size: few; D gene: -; V gene: TRBV15; J gene: TRBJ1-1
CDR3 protein: CASSLEWGTSGRTSYNEQFF; CDR3 DNA: TGTGCCAGCAGCTTAGAGTGGGGGACTAGCGGGAGGACCTCCTACAATGAGCAGTTCTTC; clone size: -; D gene: TRBD2; V gene: TRBV11-2; J gene: TRBJ2-1
CDR3 protein: CASGSGGYQETQYF; CDR3 DNA: TGTGCCAGCGGGAGCGGGGGGTACCAAGAGACCCAGTACTTC; clone size: few; D gene: TRBD2; V gene: TRBV2; J gene: TRBJ2-5
CDR3 protein: CASSFNRANTEAFF; CDR3 DNA: TGTGCCAGCAGCTTTAACAGGGCGAACACTGAAGCTTTCTTT; clone size: once; D gene: -; V gene: TRBV11-1; J gene: TRBJ1-1
CDR3 protein: CASSLGRAQETQYF; CDR3 DNA: TGTGCCAGCAGCCTTGGCAGGGCCCAAGAGACCCAGTACTTC; clone size: -; D gene: -; V gene: TRBV11-2; J gene: TRBJ2-5
CDR3 protein: CASSLAGTNYEQYF; CDR3 DNA: TGCGCCAGCAGCTTGGCCGGGACAAACTACGAGCAGTACTTC; clone size: -; D gene: -; V gene: TRBV5-1; J gene: TRBJ2-7
CDR3 protein: CASSLKGRTGGAGNEQFF; CDR3 DNA: TGTGCCAGCAGCTTAAAAGGAAGGACAGGGGGCGCCGGCAATGAGCAGTTCTTC; clone size: once; D gene: TRBD1; V gene: TRBV7-8; J gene: TRBJ2-1
CDR3 protein: CASSEYPGLGPEAFF; CDR3 DNA: TGTGCCAGCAGTGAATACCCAGGGCTTGGCCCTGAAGCTTTCTTT; clone size: -; D gene: -; V gene: TRBV25-1; J gene: TRBJ1-1
CDR3 protein: CASSVPLAGGSYEQYF; CDR3 DNA: TGTGCCAGCAGCGTCCCTCTAGCGGGGGGGTCCTACGAGCAGTACTTC; clone size: -; D gene: TRBD2; V gene: TRBV9; J gene: TRBJ2-7
CDR3 protein: CASISTATNEKLFF; CDR3 DNA: TGTGCCAGCATTTCAACAGCAACTAATGAAAAACTGTTTTTT; clone size: few; D gene: -; V gene: TRBV27; J gene: TRBJ1-4
CDR3 protein: CASSQGSSYNSPLHF; CDR3 DNA: TGTGCCAGCAGCCAAGGGAGCTCCTATAATTCACCCCTCCACTTT; clone size: -; D gene: -; V gene: TRBV3-1/TRBV3-2; J gene: TRBJ1-6
CDR3 protein: CASSLTGESQPQHF; CDR3 DNA: TGTGCCAGCAGCTTAACAGGGGAAAGTCAGCCCCAGCATTTT; clone size: once; D gene: TRBD1; V gene: TRBV11-3; J gene: TRBJ1-5
CDR3 protein: CASSMGGWETQYF; CDR3 DNA: TGTGCCAGCAGCATGGGGGGGTGGGAGACCCAGTACTTC; clone size: -; D gene: TRBD2; V gene: TRBV7-3; J gene: TRBJ2-5
CDR3 protein: CGGRGYKEETQYF; CDR3 DNA: TGCGGGGGTAGGGGGTACAAGGAAGAGACCCAGTACTTC; clone size: -; D gene: -; V gene: TRBV29-1; J gene: TRBJ2-5
CDR3 protein: CASSLLATGGQYEQYF; CDR3 DNA: TGTGCCAGCTCACTACTGGCGACGGGGGGGCAGTACGAGCAGTACTTC; clone size: -; D gene: TRBD2; V gene: TRBV18; J gene: TRBJ2-7
CDR3 protein: CASSKDREYEQYF; CDR3 DNA: TGTGCCAGCAGCAAGGACAGGGAGTACGAGCAGTACTTC; clone size: -; D gene: TRBD1; V gene: TRBV7-8; J gene: TRBJ2-7
CDR3 protein: CACYRDRGLASYGYTF; CDR3 DNA: TGTGCCTGCTACCGGGACAGGGGGCTCGCAAGCTATGGCTACACCTTC; clone size: -; D gene: TRBD1; V gene: TRBV30; J gene: TRBJ1-2
CDR3 protein: CASSVTSGGRGTDTQYF; CDR3 DNA: TGTGCCAGCAGCGTGACTAGCGGGGGCCGGGGCACAGATACGCAGTATTTT; clone size: -; D gene: TRBD2; V gene: TRBV9; J gene: TRBJ2-3
CDR3 protein: CACKNEKLFF; CDR3 DNA: TGTGCCTGTAAAAATGAAAAACTGTTTTTT; clone size: -; D gene: -; V gene: TRBV30; J gene: TRBJ1-4
CDR3 protein: CASSYRGDTEAFF; CDR3 DNA: TGTGCCAGCAGTTACAGGGGCGACACTGAAGCTTTCTTT; clone size: -; D gene: TRBD1; V gene: TRBV25-1; J gene: TRBJ1-1
CDR3 protein: CASSYNRDEQFF; CDR3 DNA: TGTGCCAGCAGTTACAACCGGGATGAGCAGTTCTTC; clone size: -; D gene: -; V gene: TRBV6-5; J gene: TRBJ2-1
CDR3 protein: CASSQTDEQYF; CDR3 DNA: TGTGCCAGTAGCCAGACAGACGAGCAGTACTTC; clone size: -; D gene: -; V gene: TRBV19; J gene: TRBJ2-7
CDR3 protein: CASSPQRAKNIQYF; CDR3 DNA: TGTGCCAGCAGTCCCCAGAGGGCCAAAAACATTCAGTACTTC; clone size: -; D gene: -; V gene: TRBV6-2/TRBV6-3; J gene: TRBJ2-4
CDR3 protein: CASSLPPGVGARETQYF; CDR3 DNA: TGTGCCAGCAGCTTACCACCGGGGGTAGGGGCGCGGGAGACCCAGTACTTC; clone size: few; D gene: -; V gene: TRBV11-3; J gene: TRBJ2-5
CDR3 protein: CASSPGTGVTDTQYF; CDR3 DNA: TGTGCCAGCAGCCCCGGGACAGGGGTAACAGATACGCAGTATTTT; clone size: -; D gene: TRBD1; V gene: TRBV5-8; J gene: TRBJ2-3
CDR3 protein: CASSPREGYGYTF; CDR3 DNA: TGTGCCAGCAGCCCCAGGGAGGGCTATGGCTACACCTTC; clone size: -; D gene: -; V gene: TRBV7-9; J gene: TRBJ1-2
CDR3 protein: CASRPGGEETQYF; CDR3 DNA: TGTGCCAGCAGGCCAGGGGGCGAAGAGACCCAGTACTTC; clone size: few; D gene: TRBD1; V gene: TRBV12-3/TRBV12-4; J gene: TRBJ2-5